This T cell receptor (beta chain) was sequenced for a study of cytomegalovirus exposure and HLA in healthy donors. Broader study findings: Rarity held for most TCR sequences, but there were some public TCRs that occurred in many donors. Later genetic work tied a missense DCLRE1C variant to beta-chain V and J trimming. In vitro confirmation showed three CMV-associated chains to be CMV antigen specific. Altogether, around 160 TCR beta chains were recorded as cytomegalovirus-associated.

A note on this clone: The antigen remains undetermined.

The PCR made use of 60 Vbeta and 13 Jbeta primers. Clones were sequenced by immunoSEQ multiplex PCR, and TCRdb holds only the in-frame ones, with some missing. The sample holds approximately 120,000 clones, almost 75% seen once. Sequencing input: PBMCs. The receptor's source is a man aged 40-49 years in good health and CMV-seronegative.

CDR3 protein: CASSPGYNSPLHF. The CDR3 bases are TGTGCCAGCAGTCCGGGTTATAATTCACCCCTCCACTTT. This chain links TRBV2 with TRBJ1-6; D gene ambiguous. This CDR3 has 13 amino acids. From germline, CDR1 is SNHLY and CDR2 FYNNEI. Trimming left V 5 bases short and J 4 bases short, with 6 bases between.